The entry that follows covers one T cell receptor (beta chain) sequence. Antigen specificity is unknown. These data are taken from a study of T cells in tumors after PD-1 blockade. The overall study: Either cemiplimab 350 mg every 2 weeks or pembrolizumab 200 mg every 3 weeks was given. Study-level points and caveats: Peripheral recruitment is suggested, as some novel exhausted tumor clones were in pre-treatment blood.

With 1 base removed from V and 0 bases from J, the gap between germline ends came to 13 bases. Per germline, CDR1 GTSNPN and CDR2 SVGIG (reference sequence). CDR3 length: 15 amino acids. Sequenced by immunoSEQ multiplex PCR; TCRdb stores in-frame clones only, minus some. Seen here are about 63,000 clones, about 74% observed once, and the top ten hold over 3.5%. Template: tumor biopsy or peripheral blood genomic DNA, roughly 616-6,500 ng per sample. This specimen consisted of PBMCs, obtained after anti-PD-1 treatment. This sequence originates from a human donor with basal cell carcinoma. The chain couples TRBV30 to TRBJ2-7; no clear D gene. The CDR3 sequence: CAWSGGTVGSYEQYF. The CDR3 DNA follows: TGTGCCTGGAGTGGGGGAACAGTGGGCTCCTACGAGCAGTACTTC.